Presented here are 23 T cell receptor beta chains from one specimen sequenced in a study of blood T cells in healthy people across ages. Through a sample-barcoded 5' primer and a J-beta primer mix, a second PCR was run for roughly 6 to 12 cycles. TCRdb independently ran MiXCR on the 5' RACE reads; one entry per CDR3 protein. The data show around 500,000 distinct CDR3 sequences, roughly a quarter seen once. The sample was also linked to a second study, of T cells of mothers and their children.

The material sequenced was blood. These receptors were collected from a boy between 2 and 10 years old in good health.

The rearrangement joins TRBV9 to TRBJ2-1; a weak D match, TRBD2 (5 bases). This CDR3 has 16 residues. V was clipped by 2 bases and J by 0 bases, with 12 bases between them. Germline CDR1 reads SGDLS; CDR2 reads YYNGEE. The CDR3 sequence: CASSVYGKSSYNEQFF. CDR3 DNA sequence: TGTGCCAGCAGCGTTTACGGGAAGAGCTCCTACAATGAGCAGTTCTTC.

This clonotype was seen a handful of times. The chain couples TRBV12-3 or TRBV12-4 to TRBJ1-1; D is ambiguous. The CDR3 is 14 amino acids. With 7 bases removed from V and 5 bases from J, the gap between germline ends came to 17 bases. The CDR3 here is CASTLTGRLTEAFF. As DNA, the CDR3 is TGTGCCAGCACCCTGACGGGGAGGTTGACTGAAGCTTTCTTT.

Concerning this clonotype itself: An end of the junction does not agree with germline; a read error may underlie this. The gene calls are TRBV6-5 and TRBJ1-2, with 7 bases aligning to TRBD1. CDR3 length equals 15 residues. Germline-derived CDR1 and CDR2 are MNHEY and SVGAGI. The CDR3 sequence: CTSSKRQGKGYGYTF. CDR3 DNA sequence: TGTACCAGCAGTAAACGACAGGGAAAGGGCTATGGCTACACCTTC.

This clonotype turned up a few times. The junction departs from the called germline gene at one end, perhaps through a read error. V usage is TRBV15 and J usage is TRBJ2-7; possibly TRBD2 for D (5 bases). From germline, CDR1 is LNHNV and CDR2 YYDKDF (reference sequence). This CDR3 spans 14 amino acids. The CDR3 nucleotides read TGTGCCACCAGCAGAGTCGCTAGCTCCCACGAGCAGTACTTC. Encoded protein: CATSRVASSHEQYF.

This clonotype was counted between two and nine times. The V call is TRBV7-6, the J call TRBJ1-1; D ambiguous. The CDR3 covers 9 residues. Trimming removed 5 bases at V and 11 bases at J, with 6 bases between. CDR1 is SGHVS, CDR2 FNYEAQ, per germline. The CDR3 sequence is CASSPGAFF. CDR3 DNA sequence: TGTGCCAGCAGCCCGGGGGCTTTCTTT.

The CDR3 reads CASSYKGALDGYTF. In DNA form, the CDR3 reads TGTGCCAGCAGTTACAAGGGGGCCTTGGATGGCTACACCTTC. V and J are TRBV6-6 and TRBJ1-2; 7 nucleotides agree with TRBD1. CDR1 is MNHNY and CDR2 is SVGAGI in the germline V gene (reference sequence). The junction had 6 bases not matched to a gene; V was cut back by 2 bases and J by 6 bases. The CDR3 covers 14 residues.

The table lists this clonotype with many counts. The chain carries TRBV7-2 and TRBJ1-1; D gene unclear. Germline values: CDR1 SGHTA, CDR2 FQGNSA. This CDR3 is built from 13 residues. V lost 1 base to trimming and J lost 4 bases, with 7 bases between them. The CDR3 loop reads CASSLEISTEAFF. CDR3 DNA sequence: TGTGCCAGCAGCTTAGAAATTAGCACTGAAGCTTTCTTT.

This clonotype was counted only a few times. The V and J genes are TRBV14 and TRBJ2-5; D uncertain. The J call may be incorrect, as the DNA end agrees better with TRBJ2-1. The CDR3 length is 15 residues. The germline V gene encodes CDR1 SGHDN and CDR2 FVKESK. CDR3 nucleotides: TGTGCCAGCAGCCAAAAGCCCGACTGGGCAAATGAGCAGTTCTTC. The encoded protein is CASSQKPDWANEQFF.

The chain joins TRBV28 to TRBJ2-3; no firm D call. This CDR3 is built from 14 residues. From germline, CDR1 is MDHEN and CDR2 SYDVKM. V shed 5 bases and J shed 1 base, with 10 bases lying between them. The CDR3 loop reads CASSPPVRTDTQYF. The CDR3, as DNA: TGTGCCAGCAGTCCTCCGGTCCGCACAGATACGCAGTATTTT. Using reference TRBV28 and TRBJ2-3 for the parts outside the CDR3, the full variable domain is DVKVTQSSRYLVKRTGEKVFLECVQDMDHENMFWYRQDPGLGLRLIYFSYDVKMKEKGDIPEGYSVSREKKERFSLILESASTNQTSMYLCASSPPVRTDTQYFGPGTRLTVL.

This chain links TRBV19 with TRBJ2-1; tentatively, D is TRBD2 (5 bases). V was cut by 9 bases and J by 2 bases, with 17 bases left in between. Germline V lookup: CDR1 LNHDA, CDR2 SQIVND (reference sequence). The CDR3 contains 15 residues. The CDR3 sequence is CASRPPSGTYNEQFF. DNA of the CDR3: TGTGCCAGCCGCCCCCCCAGCGGTACCTACAATGAGCAGTTCTTC. Combining the CDR3 with reference TRBV19 and TRBJ2-1 gives the whole variable domain DGGITQSPKYLFRKEGQNVTLSCEQNLNHDAMYWYRQDPGQGLRLIYYSQIVNDFQKGDIAEGYSVSREKKESFPLTVTSAQKNPTAFYLCASRPPSGTYNEQFFGPGTRLTVL.

This clonotype was observed many times. This sequence joins TRBV3-1 and TRBJ2-7; TRBD2 aligns across 13 bases. Per germline, CDR1 LGHDT and CDR2 YNNKEL (reference sequence). CDR3 size: 16 residues. The V gene end was trimmed by 5 bases and the J gene end by 6 bases; junction bases not matched to a gene: 10. The CDR3 nucleotides read TGTGCCAGCAGCACCCGGACTAGCGGGAGTTATGGCGAGCAGTACTTC. This encodes CASSTRTSGSYGEQYF.

The rearrangement uses TRBV9 and TRBJ2-6, with 7 bases matching TRBD1. This CDR3 has 20 amino acids. Germline CDR1 reads SGDLS; CDR2 reads YYNGEE. V shed 4 bases and J 0 bases; nucleotides not matched to a gene: 16. The chain's CDR3 is CASSFPDIGQEFSGANVLTF. The CDR3 DNA follows: TGTGCCAGCAGCTTCCCCGACATAGGACAGGAATTCTCTGGGGCCAACGTCCTGACTTTC.

This clonotype appeared a few times. The rearrangement links TRBV10-3 to TRBJ1-2; D is unclear. Between the trimmed V and J ends, which lost 3 bases and 8 bases, there was a span of 7 bases. The germline V gene encodes CDR1 ENHRY and CDR2 SYGVKD. The CDR3 has 11 residues. The CDR3 coding sequence is TGTGCCATCAGTGAAGACGGGGGCTACACCTTC. Translating gives CAISEDGGYTF.

The chain recombines TRBV12-3 or TRBV12-4 with TRBJ1-1; D not resolved. The CDR3 consists of 13 residues. Between the trimmed V and J ends, which lost 5 bases and 7 bases, there was a span of 14 bases. CDR3 DNA sequence: TGTGCCAGCAGTGGCAGGAAGGCCCGTGAAGCTTTCTTT. It yields the protein CASSGRKAREAFF.

The gene calls are TRBV7-8 and TRBJ2-5; 13 nucleotides line up with TRBD2. The J call may be incorrect, as the DNA end agrees better with TRBJ2-7. The germline V gene has CDR1 SGHVS and CDR2 FQNEAQ. This CDR3 region has 19 residues. CDR3 loop: CASGHRAPRLAGGSYEQYF. CDR3 DNA sequence: TGTGCCAGCGGCCACAGGGCCCCCCGACTAGCGGGAGGTTCCTACGAGCAGTACTTC.

This chain joins TRBV6-6 and TRBJ2-7, with D tentatively TRBD1 (6 bases). The CDR3 contains 14 residues. In germline, CDR1 is MNHNY, CDR2 SVGAGI (reference sequence). V was trimmed by 2 bases and J by 5 bases, leaving 13 bases between them. This CDR3 is CASSYVGTTDEQYF. CDR3 DNA sequence: TGTGCCAGCAGTTACGTGGGGACAACCGACGAGCAGTACTTC.

The chain links TRBV2 to TRBJ2-5, with D possibly being TRBD1 (8 bases). CDR1 is SNHLY and CDR2 is FYNNEI in the germline V gene. CDR3 size: 15 residues. The ends were cut back, 6 bases at V and 5 bases at J, with 19 bases in the middle. The CDR3 spells CASRDRGWEGETQYF. The CDR3, as DNA: TGTGCCAGCAGAGACAGGGGATGGGAGGGGGAGACCCAGTACTTC.

This clonotype was seen a few times. The chain combines TRBV28 with TRBJ2-1, with D possibly matching TRBD1 (6 bases). Trimming removed 5 bases at V and 0 bases at J, with 11 bases between. The CDR3 consists of 15 residues. CDR1 MDHEN and CDR2 SYDVKM come from the germline V gene. The DNA of the CDR3 is TGTGCCAGCAGTGGAGACAGGAGCTCCTACAATGAGCAGTTCTTC. Residues: CASSGDRSSYNEQFF.

This clonotype was observed a handful of times. The rearrangement links TRBV2 to TRBJ2-7; possibly TRBD1 for D (5 bases). Trimming stripped 1 base from V and 2 bases from J, with 9 bases between. The CDR3 contains 14 residues. The germline gives CDR1 SNHLY, CDR2 FYNNEI. The CDR3 DNA reads TGTGCCAGCAGTGAAGTAGGGGCCCCCTACGAGCAGTACTTC. Its translation is CASSEVGAPYEQYF.

This clonotype appeared a few times. This sequence joins TRBV9 and TRBJ2-3, with 12 bases matching TRBD2. Germline V gene data show CDR1 as SGDLS and CDR2 as YYNGEE. This CDR3 is 16 amino acids long. The V and J ends lost 3 bases and 2 bases, in that order; junction bases with no gene match: 4. CDR3 sequence: CASSDGLAGLTDTQYF. Here the CDR3 DNA reads TGTGCCAGCAGCGACGGACTAGCGGGGCTCACAGATACGCAGTATTTT.

The chain uses TRBV6-2 or TRBV6-3 and TRBJ2-4, with a tentative D call TRBD1 (5 bases). Trimming removed 4 bases at V and 6 bases at J, with 7 bases between. The CDR3 extends over 12 amino acids. The V gene's germline CDR1 is MNHEY and CDR2 SVGEGT. The CDR3 sequence is CASSSDRNIQYF. CDR3 coding DNA: TGTGCCAGCAGTTCAGACAGAAACATTCAGTACTTC.

This clonotype came up a few times. J is TRBJ2-1 and V is TRBV5-1; D uncertain. Trimming removed 6 bases from V and 1 base from J, with 14 bases in between. The length of the CDR3 is 15 residues. Looked up from germline, CDR1 is SGHRS and CDR2 is YFSETQ. CDR3 in amino acids: CASTLTERSYNEQFF. The CDR3 DNA follows: TGCGCCAGCACTCTAACAGAGAGGTCCTACAATGAGCAGTTCTTC.

The V call is TRBV27, the J call TRBJ1-2; the match to TRBD1 covers 9 bases. The junction had 8 bases not matched to a gene; V was cut back by 5 bases and J by 1 base. Germline V gives CDR1 MNHEY, CDR2 SMNVEV (reference sequence). The CDR3 consists of 16 residues. The CDR3 spells CASSPTGGRLNYGYTF. CDR3 sequence (DNA): TGTGCCAGCAGTCCTACAGGGGGCCGGCTTAACTATGGCTACACCTTC.